Shown below are 14 T cell receptor beta chains from a single sample sequenced in a study of T cells in localized non-small cell lung cancer. The table came from immunoSEQ multiplex PCR; TCRdb's copy has only in-frame clones and leaves some out. The sample consists of more than 1,000 clones, 16% of them appearing once. This sample comprised normal lung tissue next to the tumor, obtained before any cancer treatment. The receptor source for this set is a woman aged 40 to 75 with stage I lung adenocarcinoma.

The V call is TRBV6-8, the J call TRBJ1-6; D ambiguous. In germline, CDR1 is MNHGY, CDR2 SAAAGT. The CDR3 covers 19 residues. Trimming shortened V by 0 bases and J by 0 bases, and 15 bases separated the two germline ends. DNA for the CDR3: TGTGCCAGCAGTTACTCTTACCTCTCTACAGACTCCTATAATTCACCCCTCCACTTT. Translating it yields CASSYSYLSTDSYNSPLHF.

J is TRBJ2-7 and V is TRBV19; TRBD1 matches at 7 bases. V trimming: 3 bases; J trimming: 3 bases; junction bases outside the gene matches: 5. This CDR3 has 14 residues. The germline V gene encodes CDR1 LNHDA and CDR2 SQIVND (reference sequence). The CDR3 region is CASSIRTGLYEQYF. CDR3 DNA: TGTGCCAGTAGTATCAGGACAGGACTCTACGAGCAGTACTTC.

This clone is deemed medium-sized (0.01 to 0.1%). The chain links TRBV6-8 to TRBJ1-5; D may be TRBD1 (5 bases). Trimming removed 0 bases at V and 5 bases at J, with 11 bases between. The CDR3 is 15 amino acids. Germline loops: CDR1 MNHGY, CDR2 SAAAGT. CDR3 in amino acids: CASSYSQGEDQPQHF. For the CDR3, the DNA is TGTGCCAGCAGTTACTCGCAGGGTGAGGATCAGCCCCAGCATTTT.

The rearrangement links TRBV27 to TRBJ2-2; 9 nucleotides align to TRBD1. Trimming at V came to 5 bases and at J to 6 bases, leaving 10 bases not matched to a gene. There are 16 residues in the CDR3. CDR1 is MNHEY and CDR2 is SMNVEV in the germline V gene (reference sequence). The CDR3 nucleotides read TGTGCCAGCAGTCCCCTGGGACAGGGTGCGGCCGGGGAGCTGTTTTTT. Amino acids: CASSPLGQGAAGELFF.

Sample share makes this clone large (0.1 to 1%). The chain is built from TRBV6-8 and TRBJ2-3; D might be TRBD1 (5 bases). V lost 5 bases and J 0 bases, leaving 15 bases between the germline ends. The CDR3 contains 16 residues. CDR1 is MNHGY and CDR2 is SAAAGT in the germline V gene. CDR3 coding DNA: TGTGCCAGCAGTGTACCAGCGACAGTTAGCACAGATACGCAGTATTTT. Encoded protein: CASSVPATVSTDTQYF.

The CDR3 reads CASRDLLGSNQPQHF. The CDR3, as DNA: TGTGCCAGTAGGGATCTTTTGGGTAGCAATCAGCCCCAGCATTTT. This chain connects TRBV19 to TRBJ1-5; D gene ambiguous. This CDR3 has 15 residues. Per the germline V gene, CDR1 is LNHDA and CDR2 is SQIVND (reference sequence). V lost 6 bases and J lost 0, with 12 bases in between.

This clone has a handful of counts. The rearrangement uses TRBV7-2 and TRBJ1-1; no definite D call. Germline loops: CDR1 SGHTA, CDR2 FQGNSA. The CDR3 is 13 residues long. Trimming removed 6 bases from V and 1 base from J, with 9 bases in between. The CDR3 spells CASRRAGNTEAFF. DNA of the CDR3: TGTGCCAGCAGACGGGCAGGGAACACTGAAGCTTTCTTT.

This clone is categorized as medium-sized (0.01 to 0.1%). The chain carries TRBV6-8 and TRBJ2-3; 11 bases map to TRBD2. The CDR3 covers 16 residues. Losses at the gene ends were 3 bases for V and 3 bases for J; bases not matched to a gene: 5. From germline, CDR1 is MNHGY and CDR2 SAAAGT. Here the CDR3 DNA reads TGTGCCAGCAGTTATGGGACTAGCGGAGAGACAGATACGCAGTATTTT. Translated, it gives CASSYGTSGETDTQYF.

This rearrangement joins TRBV6-8 to TRBJ2-6; a weak D match, TRBD2 (6 bases). Germline CDR1 MNHGY, CDR2 SAAAGT. Trimming cost V 7 bases and J 0 bases, with 10 bases left between them. This CDR3 has 15 amino acids. CDR3 loop: CASNIGSSGANVLTF. CDR3 bases: TGTGCCAGCAACATCGGGAGCTCTGGGGCCAACGTCCTGACTTTC.

The chain joins TRBV2 to TRBJ1-6, with a weak D call TRBD1 (6 bases). CDR3 length equals 15 residues. With 1 base removed from V and 5 bases from J, the gap between germline ends came to 9 bases. Germline-derived CDR1 and CDR2 are SNHLY and FYNNEI. The CDR3 coding sequence is TGTGCCAGCAGTGAAGAGTGGACAGATAATTCACCCCTCCACTTT. It codes for CASSEEWTDNSPLHF.

This clone was counted a few times. This chain connects TRBV9 to TRBJ1-2, with D tentatively TRBD1 (5 bases). V gave up 3 bases and J gave up 5 bases, with 8 bases separating them. This CDR3 has 12 amino acids. The germline V gene encodes CDR1 SGDLS and CDR2 YYNGEE. Written as DNA, the CDR3 is TGTGCCAGCAGCGCTGACAGTTATGGCTACACCTTC. It specifies CASSADSYGYTF.

The chain recombines TRBV19 with TRBJ1-4; D is ambiguous. V was pared by 0 bases and J by 6 bases, with 14 bases between. The CDR3 runs to 16 residues. From germline, CDR1 is LNHDA and CDR2 SQIVND (reference sequence). The CDR3, as DNA: TGTGCCAGTAGTATAGATTTGGCTGGAACGGATGAAAAACTGTTTTTT. Translating it yields CASSIDLAGTDEKLFF.

By sample fraction, this clone is medium-sized (0.01 to 0.1%). The chain carries TRBV6-8 and TRBJ2-2, with TRBD2 matching 16 bases. This CDR3 has 18 amino acids. Germline values: CDR1 MNHGY, CDR2 SAAAGT. V lost 5 bases and J lost 4; bases outside the gene matches: 7. The CDR3 bases are TGTGCCAGCAGTCCGGGACTAGCGGGGGGGCCAAGCACCGGGGAGCTGTTTTTT. Amino acids: CASSPGLAGGPSTGELFF.

This clone showed up just a few times. The gene calls are TRBV11-3 and TRBJ2-5; possible D gene TRBD2, 6 bases. Germline-derived CDR1 and CDR2 are SGHNT and YENEEA. The CDR3 spans 14 residues. V lost 5 bases, J lost 6 bases, and 16 bases lay in between. CDR3 sequence: CASSRQGRSQTQYF. The DNA of the CDR3 is TGTGCCAGCAGCCGGCAAGGGAGGTCTCAGACCCAGTACTTC.